This TCR beta chain comes out of a study of blood T cell repertoires in COVID-19. Original processing methods: Counts of nucleated cells, estimated from reference gene primer amplification, were obtained. Repertoires were generated with immunoSEQ multiplex PCR, while TCRdb's copy carries only in-frame clones and drops some. The V and J calls and clone size were taken over from that table, and D and trimming were inferred from the DNA. The sample lists about 240,000 clones; roughly nine tenths were seen once. Trimming cost V 2 bases and J 3 bases; bases outside gene matches: 2. The CDR3 runs to 14 residues. Germline loops: CDR1 ENHRY, CDR2 SYGVKD.

Sequencing input: peripheral blood. The sequence was obtained from a man in his sixties who had recovered from COVID-19. The chain is built from TRBV10-3 and TRBJ2-3; 7 nucleotides match TRBD1. The CDR3 nucleotides are TGTGCCATCAGTGAGACAGGGGCGACAGATACGCAGTATTTT. Translation: CAISETGATDTQYF.